This T cell receptor (beta chain) is from a study of blood T cell repertoires in COVID-19. The overall study: T cells, B-cell-depleted T cells, or PBMCs provided the cDNA or gDNA that served as material.

Assay: immunoSEQ multiplex PCR; the TCRdb copy retains only in-frame clones and omits some. The data contain fewer than 250,000 clones, 75% to 85% of them singletons. The germline V gene encodes CDR1 SGHRS and CDR2 YFSETQ. The CDR3 has 13 residues. Trimming removed 3 bases at V and 3 bases at J, with 10 bases between. This receptor was obtained from a human donor in a cohort sampled during active COVID-19. The rearrangement links TRBV5-1 to TRBJ2-7, with D hard to call. Sequenced input: peripheral blood. DNA for the CDR3: TGCGCCAGCAGCTACACAACCGACTACGAGCAGTACTTC. Translation: CASSYTTDYEQYF.